The source of this TCR beta chain is a study of technical replicates of blood from a handful of donors. Method: immunoSEQ multiplex PCR; TCRdb's copy keeps in-frame clones and lacks some. The sample yields about 70,000 clones, roughly 92% seen once. There are 11 residues in the CDR3. The V end was cut by 9 bases, the J end by 3 bases, with 9 bases between. Germline V gene lookup returns CDR1 LNHDA and CDR2 SQIVND (reference sequence). The sequence was obtained from a human donor in good health. This rearrangement joins TRBV19 to TRBJ2-7; TRBD2 is a possible D gene (5 bases). Material for sequencing was T cells isolated from PBMCs. The CDR3 is CASGRGYEQYF. The CDR3 DNA is TGTGCCAGCGGACGGGGCTACGAGCAGTACTTC.